The sequence of this TCR beta chain was determined in a study of breast tumors, draining lymph nodes, adjacent tissues. Broader study findings: Data only fit, rather than demonstrated, lymph node origin of most tumor T cells. Compared with basal-like, luminal-like tumors shared significantly more repertoire with nontumor tissue. Tumor repertoires ranked between lymph nodes and nontumor tissue in diversity, with V and J gene preferences.

TCRdb re-analysed the multiplex PCR reads in MiXCR, keeping a single row per CDR3 protein. The repertoire holds roughly 260,000 distinct CDR3 sequences, with 30% as singletons. Breast cancer patients provided tissue from their axillary draining lymph nodes. V was trimmed by 1 base and J by 0 bases, leaving 16 bases between them. CDR3 length equals 17 residues. Per the germline V gene, CDR1 is DFQATT and CDR2 is SNEGSKA (reference sequence). In the case of this clonotype: Antigen: not known. In this CDR3 the conserved last residue, phenylalanine or tryptophan, is missing, so a read error is likely.

The sample comprised axillary lymph node tissue. The chain has TRBV20-1 and TRBJ1-5; maybe TRBD1 (6 bases). The source of this sequence is a female donor with breast cancer. Some clones in this sample may be carry-over from other donors' samples. The CDR3 DNA reads TGCAGTGCTAGAGGGGGGGCAGGAAGTTATAGCAATCAGCCCCAGCATGGT. Protein sequence: CSARGGAGSYSNQPQHG.